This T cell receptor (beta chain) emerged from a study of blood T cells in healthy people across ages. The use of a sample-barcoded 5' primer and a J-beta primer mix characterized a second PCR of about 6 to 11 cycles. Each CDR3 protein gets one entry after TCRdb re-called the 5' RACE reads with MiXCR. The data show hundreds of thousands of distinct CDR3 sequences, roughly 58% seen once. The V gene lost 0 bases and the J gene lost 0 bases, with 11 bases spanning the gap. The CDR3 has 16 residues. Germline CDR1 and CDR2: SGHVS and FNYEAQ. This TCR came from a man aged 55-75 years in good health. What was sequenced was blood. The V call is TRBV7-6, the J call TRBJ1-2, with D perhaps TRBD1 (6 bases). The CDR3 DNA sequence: TGTGCCAGCAGCTTAGCATGGGGGGCCCCTAACTATGGCTACACCTTC. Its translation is CASSLAWGAPNYGYTF.